This T cell receptor beta chain is from a study of cytomegalovirus exposure and HLA in healthy donors. The primer mix had 60 Vbeta and 13 Jbeta primers. Assay used: immunoSEQ multiplex PCR; TCRdb lists only in-frame clones, some missing. Of some 110,000 clones listed, under 80% are singletons. The CDR3 totals 13 residues. Trimming shortened V by 1 base and J by 7 bases, and 10 bases separated the two germline ends. CDR1 MGHRA and CDR2 YSYEKL come from the germline V gene. General observations from the study: TCR association rates varied by HLA locus in a later analysis, with DRB1 highest and HLA-C lowest. Roughly 170 TCR beta chains were listed as cytomegalovirus-associated.

About this clone: What it recognizes is unknown.

The chain recombines TRBV4-1 with TRBJ1-1; D not resolved. This sequence was found in an older woman in good health and CMV-seropositive. The sample taken for sequencing was PBMCs. The CDR3 bases are TGCGCCAGCAGCCAAGTTACATCGATTGAAGCTTTCTTT. It encodes CASSQVTSIEAFF.